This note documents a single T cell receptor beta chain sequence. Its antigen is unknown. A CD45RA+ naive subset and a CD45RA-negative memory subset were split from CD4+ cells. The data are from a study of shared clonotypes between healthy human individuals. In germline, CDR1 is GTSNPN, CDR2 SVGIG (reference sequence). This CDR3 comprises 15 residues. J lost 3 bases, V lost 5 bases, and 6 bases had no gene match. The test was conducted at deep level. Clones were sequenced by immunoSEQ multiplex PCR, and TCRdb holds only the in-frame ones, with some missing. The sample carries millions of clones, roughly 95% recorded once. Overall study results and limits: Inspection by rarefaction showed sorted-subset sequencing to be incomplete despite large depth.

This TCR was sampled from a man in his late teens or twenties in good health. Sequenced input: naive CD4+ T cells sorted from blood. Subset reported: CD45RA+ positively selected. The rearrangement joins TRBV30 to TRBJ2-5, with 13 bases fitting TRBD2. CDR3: CAWAPGLAGEETQYF. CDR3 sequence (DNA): TGTGCCTGGGCTCCCGGACTAGCGGGGGAAGAGACCCAGTACTTC. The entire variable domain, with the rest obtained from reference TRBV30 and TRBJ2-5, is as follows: SQTIHQWPATLVQPVGSPLSLECTVEGTSNPNLYWYRQAAGRGLQLLFYSVGIGQISSEVPQNLSASRPQDRQFILSSKKLLLSDSGFYLCAWAPGLAGEETQYFGPGTRLLVL.